This T cell receptor (beta chain) is from a study of cytomegalovirus exposure and HLA in healthy donors. 60 Vbeta and 13 Jbeta primers were used in PCR. The data were produced by immunoSEQ multiplex PCR, yet TCRdb's version contains in-frame clones alone and is incomplete. The sample comprises 150,000 to 200,000 clones, over 65% of which are singletons, and roughly 3.6% rests with the top ten. CDR1 and CDR2 from the germline V gene are SEHNR and FQNEAQ (reference sequence). Trimming cost V 1 base and J 0 bases, with 13 bases left between them. The CDR3 sequence is 16 residues long. With regard to this clone: Other DNA sequences in this specimen translate into the identical CDR3.

The sequencing sample was made of PBMCs. The clonotype originates from a woman aged 60-70 years in good health and CMV-seropositive. This rearrangement joins TRBV7-9 to TRBJ2-7, with D hard to call. The CDR3 spells CASSLDGARSSYEQYF. The CDR3 bases are TGTGCCAGCAGCTTAGATGGCGCAAGGAGCTCCTACGAGCAGTACTTC.